Following are 28 T cell receptor beta chains from one sample sequenced in a study of CD8 T cells in Susac syndrome. An input of roughly 0.45 to 1 ug of RNA was subjected to reverse transcription using random hexamers. TCRdb reanalysed the immunoSEQ multiplex PCR reads using MiXCR and keeps one entry per CDR3 protein. Here the sample spans around 150,000 distinct CDR3 sequences, 80% to 95% being singletons. Sequencing input: CD4+ T cells from PBMCs. The receptors derive from a human donor in good health.

This clonotype was counted between two and nine times. The rearrangement joins TRBV20-1 to TRBJ2-7, with 7 bases identical to TRBD2. The germline gives CDR1 DFQATT, CDR2 SNEGSKA (reference sequence). V trimming: 6 bases; J trimming: 3 bases; junction bases outside the gene matches: 11. The CDR3 runs to 14 residues. CDR3 sequence: CSAMAGTNVYEQYF. In DNA form, the CDR3 reads TGCAGTGCCATGGCCGGGACTAATGTCTACGAGCAGTACTTC.

This sequence joins TRBV6-5 and TRBJ2-7; D remains ambiguous. The germline CDR1 and CDR2 sequences are MNHEY and SVGAGI. CDR3 length equals 12 residues. V lost 5 bases, J lost 4 bases, and 9 bases lay in between. This CDR3 reads CASSPPPYEQYF. The CDR3 coding sequence is TGTGCCAGCAGTCCCCCTCCGTACGAGCAGTACTTC.

This sequence joins TRBV12-3 or TRBV12-4 and TRBJ2-1; TRBD1 agrees at 8 bases. After removal of 6 bases from V and 11 bases from J, the junction contained 9 bases not matched to a gene. This CDR3 is 13 amino acids long. The CDR3 is CASSHIDRGKQFF. The CDR3 region has the DNA TGTGCCAGCAGCCACATAGACAGGGGTAAGCAGTTCTTC.

The genes are TRBV7-9 and TRBJ2-6; D may be TRBD2 (5 bases). The germline V gene has CDR1 SEHNR and CDR2 FQNEAQ (reference sequence). The CDR3 totals 17 residues. Trimming cost V 5 bases and J 0 bases, with 14 bases left between them. The CDR3 is CASSPGIWVSGANVLTF. CDR3 coding DNA: TGTGCCAGCAGCCCGGGGATTTGGGTCTCTGGGGCCAACGTCCTGACTTTC.

The rearrangement links TRBV12-3 or TRBV12-4 to TRBJ1-2; TRBD1 matches 8 bases. This CDR3 is built from 15 residues. With 5 bases clipped from V and 4 bases from J, the junction kept 9 bases outside the gene matches. The CDR3 sequence: CASSRPNGQGYGYTF. The CDR3 nucleotides read TGTGCCAGCAGTCGTCCCAACGGACAGGGCTATGGCTACACCTTC.

The chain couples TRBV29-1 to TRBJ2-3, with 7 bases that match TRBD1. CDR3 size: 15 residues. V dropped 5 bases and J dropped 2; count of bases not matched to a gene: 10. Germline-derived CDR1 and CDR2 are SQVTM and ANQGSEA. CDR3 DNA: TGCAGCGTTTCCACCAAAGGGGGCTTCACAGATACGCAGTATTTT. Protein: CSVSTKGGFTDTQYF.

The chain links TRBV11-2 to TRBJ2-5; either TRBD1 or TRBD2 may supply D (5 bases each). Germline V gene sequence: CDR1 SGHAT, CDR2 FQNNGV. This CDR3 is built from 12 residues. Trimming took off 8 bases at V and 2 bases at J, with 9 bases between the two ends. The CDR3 DNA follows: TGTGCCAGCGGGACGCCTCAAGAGACCCAGTACTTC. Amino acid sequence: CASGTPQETQYF. Together with reference TRBV11-2 and TRBJ2-5, the CDR3 gives the full variable domain: EAGVAQSPRYKIIEKRQSVAFWCNPISGHATLYWYQQILGQGPKLLIQFQNNGVVDDSQLPKDRFSAERLKGVDSTLKIQPAKLEDSAVYLCASGTPQETQYFGPGTRLLVL.

The CDR3 here is CASTQLAGAGETQYF. The CDR3 DNA follows: TGTGCCAGCACCCAGTTAGCGGGGGCCGGGGAGACCCAGTACTTC. The rearrangement joins TRBV2 to TRBJ2-5, with 9 bases lining up with TRBD2. The CDR3 has 15 amino acids. Germline CDR1 reads SNHLY; CDR2 reads FYNNEI. J was trimmed by 5 bases and V by 7 bases; bases with no gene match: 11.

This clonotype was detected once. The chain has TRBV6-6 and TRBJ2-5; the match to TRBD1 covers 8 bases. CDR3 length equals 14 residues. CDR1 MNHNY and CDR2 SVGAGI come from the germline V gene (reference sequence). V shed 0 bases, J shed 3 bases, and the junction held 0 bases outside the gene matches. The CDR3 DNA reads as TGTGCCAGCAGTTACTCGACAGGGGAAGAGACCCAGTACTTC. Translation: CASSYSTGEETQYF.

This chain links TRBV11-2 with TRBJ2-4; D is uncertain. The V end was cut by 5 bases, the J end by 1 base, with 15 bases between. Looked up from germline, CDR1 is SGHAT and CDR2 is FQNNGV. The CDR3 loop spans 16 amino acids. The CDR3: CASSGYAGFAKNIQYF. The CDR3 region has the DNA TGTGCCAGCAGCGGCTACGCTGGTTTTGCCAAAAACATTCAGTACTTC.

This clonotype has just one count. The J gene is TRBJ2-7, the V gene TRBV29-1, with D maybe TRBD1 (6 bases). Germline V gives CDR1 SQVTM, CDR2 ANQGSEA. The V and J ends lost 6 bases and 0 bases respectively, with 12 bases between them. The CDR3 runs to 13 residues. DNA of the CDR3: TGCAGCGTCGGAGAGGGGGTCTCCTACGAGCAGTACTTC. Encoded protein: CSVGEGVSYEQYF.

The gene calls are TRBV6-5 and TRBJ1-5, with a weak D call TRBD1 (5 bases). The V and J ends lost 3 bases and 15 bases respectively, with 12 bases between them. The CDR3 contains 11 residues. The germline V gene encodes CDR1 MNHEY and CDR2 SVGAGI. The CDR3 DNA sequence: TGTGCCAGCAGTTATAGGGGACTGTGGCATTTT. Protein sequence: CASSYRGLWHF.

This rearrangement joins TRBV6-1 to TRBJ2-5; 9 bases are a match to TRBD2. Losses at the gene ends were 7 bases for V and 1 base for J; bases not matched to a gene: 4. In germline, CDR1 is MNHNS, CDR2 SASEGT. This CDR3 has 14 amino acids. The CDR3 sequence is CASTDSGGQETQYF. CDR3 nucleotide sequence: TGTGCCAGCACTGATAGCGGGGGCCAAGAGACCCAGTACTTC.

CDR3 sequence: CSASNTEAFF. The CDR3 coding sequence is TGCAGTGCTTCCAACACTGAAGCTTTCTTT. The chain links TRBV20-1 to TRBJ1-1; no clear D gene. Trimming cost V 5 bases and J 2 bases, with 3 bases left between them. Germline CDR1 and CDR2: DFQATT and SNEGSKA (reference sequence). The CDR3 is made up of 10 amino acids.

This sequence joins TRBV20-1 and TRBJ2-7; tentatively, D is TRBD1 (5 bases). V gave up 6 bases and J gave up 0 bases, with 12 bases separating them. Germline lookup yields CDR1 DFQATT and CDR2 SNEGSKA (reference sequence). This CDR3 has 13 amino acids. Here the CDR3 DNA reads TGCAGTGCCAAACAGGTTTACTCCTACGAGCAGTACTTC. Its translation: CSAKQVYSYEQYF.

This chain joins TRBV9 and TRBJ1-1; TRBD1 might be the D (5 bases). The germline V and J ends were trimmed by 0 bases and 6 bases, with 15 bases remaining between them. Germline V gives CDR1 SGDLS, CDR2 YYNGEE. This CDR3 has 15 amino acids. The CDR3 DNA is TGTGCCAGCAGCGTAGTTGCAGGGCTTGGGGCTGAAGCTTTCTTT. It is translated as CASSVVAGLGAEAFF.

J is TRBJ2-7 and V is TRBV20-1, with D possibly matching TRBD1 (5 bases). CDR1 DFQATT and CDR2 SNEGSKA come from the germline V gene (reference sequence). V lost 5 bases, J lost 1 base, and 9 bases lay in between. The CDR3 runs to 12 residues. Here the CDR3 DNA reads TGCAGTGCTCCAGGGAATTCCTACGAGCAGTACTTC. It translates to CSAPGNSYEQYF.

The V gene is TRBV18, the J gene TRBJ2-5; D gene unclear. Germline V gene lookup returns CDR1 KGHSH and CDR2 LQKENI. V was cut by 0 bases and J by 5 bases, with 10 bases left in between. The CDR3 contains 14 residues. The DNA for the CDR3 is TGTGCCAGCTCACCACCGAGCAGTCCGGAGACCCAGTACTTC. Translation: CASSPPSSPETQYF.

In nucleotides, the CDR3 is TGCAGCGTTGGGGACAGGTTAGGTCAGCCCCAGCATTTT. Translation gives CSVGDRLGQPQHF. The V call is TRBV29-1, the J call TRBJ1-5; 8 bases are a match to TRBD1. The CDR3 is made up of 13 amino acids. Trimming took 4 bases from V and 6 from J; bases not matched to a gene: 5. The germline V gene encodes CDR1 SQVTM and CDR2 ANQGSEA.

This chain uses TRBV6-5 with TRBJ1-2, with 8 bases lining up with TRBD1. Germline V gene data show CDR1 as MNHEY and CDR2 as SVGAGI. With V trimmed by 6 bases and J by 6 bases, 6 bases remained unmatched. This CDR3 comprises 13 residues. The CDR3 bases are TGTGCCAGCAGAATCGACAGGGGAAATGGCTACACCTTC. Encoded protein: CASRIDRGNGYTF.

This chain links TRBV5-1 with TRBJ1-3; D is possibly TRBD1 (5 bases). The CDR3 extends over 14 amino acids. Germline V gene lookup returns CDR1 SGHRS and CDR2 YFSETQ. Trimming removed 3 bases from V and 4 bases from J, with 11 bases in between. CDR3 sequence: CASSSGPSGNTIYF. CDR3 DNA: TGCGCCAGCAGCTCGGGACCTTCGGGAAACACCATATATTTT.

The chain employs TRBV20-1 and TRBJ2-5; TRBD2 agrees at 11 bases. Germline V gene sequence: CDR1 DFQATT, CDR2 SNEGSKA (reference sequence). Trimming cost V 5 bases and J 5 bases; bases outside gene matches: 1. The CDR3 contains 12 residues. CDR3 in DNA: TGCAGTGCTCGACTAGCGGGGGAGACCCAGTACTTC. Its protein is CSARLAGETQYF.

V usage is TRBV5-1 and J usage is TRBJ1-4, with D perhaps matching TRBD1 (5 bases). The CDR3 has 15 amino acids. CDR1 is SGHRS and CDR2 is YFSETQ in the germline V gene. Trimming stripped 0 bases from V and 4 bases from J, with 10 bases between. CDR3 sequence (DNA): TGCGCCAGCAGCTTGGTTGGGGGAAATAATGAAAAACTGTTTTTT. This encodes CASSLVGGNNEKLFF.

The chain is built from TRBV27 and TRBJ2-3; 8 bases fit TRBD1. Germline CDR1 reads MNHEY; CDR2 reads SMNVEV (reference sequence). The junction had 11 bases not matched to a gene; V was cut back by 6 bases and J by 6 bases. This CDR3 spans 15 amino acids. The CDR3 sequence is CASSPRPTGVDTQYF. CDR3 nucleotide sequence: TGTGCCAGCAGCCCAAGGCCGACAGGGGTGGATACGCAGTATTTT.

The chain joins TRBV6-1 to TRBJ1-2, with D maybe TRBD1 (5 bases). The CDR3 extends over 13 amino acids. Looked up from germline, CDR1 is MNHNS and CDR2 is SASEGT. Between the trimmed V and J ends, which lost 2 bases and 4 bases, there was a span of 8 bases. As DNA, the CDR3 is TGTGCCAGCAGTGAATCGGGACTCTATGGCTACACCTTC. This translates into CASSESGLYGYTF.

In its sample, this clonotype was seen once. V is TRBV12-3 or TRBV12-4 and J is TRBJ1-6; 7 nucleotides agree with TRBD1. This CDR3 is 13 amino acids long. Trimming at V came to 7 bases and at J to 13 bases, leaving 10 bases not matched to a gene. CDR3 amino acids: CASKFNRGLPLHF. The CDR3 bases are TGTGCCAGCAAATTTAACAGGGGACTGCCCCTCCACTTT.

The chain recombines TRBV25-1 with TRBJ2-1; TRBD1 matches 8 bases. This CDR3 comprises 15 residues. Germline V gene sequence: CDR1 MGHDK, CDR2 SYGVNS. V shed 2 bases, J shed 5 bases, and the junction held 5 bases outside the gene matches. CDR3 sequence: CASSEPGGAHNEQFF. The CDR3 region has the DNA TGTGCCAGCAGTGAACCAGGGGGCGCGCACAATGAGCAGTTCTTC.

V and J are TRBV28 and TRBJ1-1, with D maybe TRBD1 (6 bases). The ends were cut back, 3 bases at V and 5 bases at J, with 10 bases in the middle. The CDR3 extends over 13 amino acids. Germline V gives CDR1 MDHEN, CDR2 SYDVKM. This CDR3 is CASSLMGATEAFF. In nucleotides, the CDR3 is TGTGCCAGCAGTTTGATGGGGGCAACTGAAGCTTTCTTT.